These 27 T cell receptor beta chains share one sample of origin, sequenced in a study of CD8+ T cells in alopecia areata. Indicated treatment: oral pan-JAK inhibitor, 5-10 mg twice daily. After isolation, RNA underwent reverse transcription to generate cDNA as the sequencing template. Profiling relied on immunoSEQ multiplex PCR, and the TCRdb table lists in-frame clones only, not all of them. This sample has under 250,000 clones, with over 60% found just once. The input for sequencing was CD4+ T cells sorted from blood, taken at approximately week 45, from a patient treated with tofacitinib. The receptor source for this set is a human donor with alopecia areata.

V usage is TRBV29-1 and J usage is TRBJ2-7; D remains ambiguous. The V and J ends lost 5 bases and 0 bases respectively, with 11 bases between them. Germline CDR1 reads SQVTM; CDR2 reads ANQGSEA. The CDR3 contains 13 residues. CDR3 in amino acids: CSVISGNSYEQYF. CDR3 nucleotide sequence: TGCAGCGTTATTTCCGGAAACTCCTACGAGCAGTACTTC.

The DNA for the CDR3 is TGTGCCTCCACCGGGACAGAAAAGCAGTACTTC. This translates into CASTGTEKQYF. The genes are TRBV10-3 and TRBJ2-7, with 7 bases lining up with TRBD1. Trimming cost V 11 bases and J 8 bases; bases outside gene matches: 9. The CDR3 is 11 amino acids. CDR1 is ENHRY and CDR2 is SYGVKD in the germline V gene.

V usage is TRBV7-8 and J usage is TRBJ2-7; TRBD2 agrees at 11 bases. The CDR3 extends over 17 amino acids. Germline V gene data show CDR1 as SGHVS and CDR2 as FQNEAQ. V lost 6 bases, J lost 3 bases, and 13 bases stayed unmatched. The DNA for the CDR3 is TGTGCCAGCAGTCCGGGGCTAGCGGGGGGTAGAGGCTACGAGCAGTACTTC. Residues: CASSPGLAGGRGYEQYF.

The chain couples TRBV2 to TRBJ1-1; D remains unclear. CDR3 size: 13 residues. V lost 0 bases and J lost 3, with 5 bases in between. Germline-derived CDR1 and CDR2 are SNHLY and FYNNEI. The CDR3 sequence: CASSEARHTEAFF. CDR3 sequence (DNA): TGTGCCAGCAGTGAAGCTAGGCACACTGAAGCTTTCTTT.

This clone was detected only a few times. The chain combines TRBV6-5 with TRBJ2-1, with a tentative D call TRBD1 (6 bases). Germline CDR1 reads MNHEY; CDR2 reads SVGAGI. This CDR3 spans 12 amino acids. Trimming left V 6 bases short and J 8 bases short, with 11 bases between. The CDR3 is CASSEQGHEQFF. The CDR3, as DNA: TGTGCCAGCAGCGAACAGGGCCATGAGCAGTTCTTC.

The chain recombines TRBV5-1 with TRBJ2-2; D uncertain. Germline CDR1 and CDR2: SGHRS and YFSETQ. The CDR3 contains 15 residues. The V gene lost 0 bases and the J gene lost 4 bases, with 10 bases spanning the gap. The CDR3 DNA reads as TGCGCCAGCAGCTTGGGGGGTACGAGCACCGGGGAGCTGTTTTTT. Its translation is CASSLGGTSTGELFF.

The chain is built from TRBV29-1 and TRBJ1-1, with D unresolved. Germline-derived CDR1 and CDR2 are SQVTM and ANQGSEA. Trimming stripped 4 bases from V and 0 bases from J, with 9 bases between. The CDR3 extends over 13 amino acids. The CDR3 DNA sequence: TGCAGCGTTGCCGCTCGACTGAACACTGAAGCTTTCTTT. Its protein is CSVAARLNTEAFF.

The V and J genes are TRBV29-1 and TRBJ1-6; 10 nucleotides align to TRBD1. V dropped 5 bases and J dropped 8; count of bases not matched to a gene: 6. The CDR3 consists of 14 residues. Germline V gene lookup returns CDR1 SQVTM and CDR2 ANQGSEA. The CDR3: CSVSVGTGDSPLHF. Written as DNA, the CDR3 is TGCAGCGTTTCCGTTGGGACAGGGGATTCACCCCTCCACTTT.

The chain combines TRBV13 with TRBJ2-2, with D perhaps assigned TRBD1 or TRBD2 (5 bases each). In germline, CDR1 is PRHDT, CDR2 FYEKMQ (reference sequence). V lost 2 bases, J lost 6 bases, and 13 bases lay in between. The CDR3 loop spans 15 amino acids. CDR3 loop: CASSLTHEGSGELFF. The CDR3 DNA sequence: TGTGCCAGCAGCTTAACTCACGAGGGGTCCGGGGAGCTGTTTTTT. Full variable domain (rest looked up from reference TRBV13 and TRBJ2-2): AAGVIQSPRHLIKEKRETATLKCYPIPRHDTVYWYQQGPGQDPQFLISFYEKMQSDKGSIPDRFSAQQFSDYHSELNMSSLELGDSALYFCASSLTHEGSGELFFGEGSRLTVL.

V gene TRBV6-1 combines with J gene TRBJ2-7; no clear D gene. Trimming left V 4 bases short and J 0 bases short, with 10 bases between. Germline V gives CDR1 MNHNS, CDR2 SASEGT. The CDR3 sequence is 14 residues long. The DNA for the CDR3 is TGTGCCAGCAGTGTGTGGCAGAGCTCCTACGAGCAGTACTTC. Amino acids: CASSVWQSSYEQYF.

There are a few counts of this clone. V is TRBV7-2 and J is TRBJ2-3; 7 nucleotides match TRBD1. Per germline, CDR1 SGHTA and CDR2 FQGNSA. There are 13 residues in the CDR3. Trimming removed 6 bases from V and 6 bases from J; junction bases left unmatched: 6. CDR3 coding DNA: TGTGCCAGCAGTCTACAGGGGTCCGATACGCAGTATTTT. It translates to CASSLQGSDTQYF.

This clone was detected only a few times. The rearrangement links TRBV30 to TRBJ1-4; D gene ambiguous. Between the trimmed V and J ends, which lost 0 bases and 8 bases, there was a span of 10 bases. CDR1 is GTSNPN, CDR2 SVGIG, per germline (reference sequence). CDR3 length: 13 amino acids. CDR3 coding DNA: TGTGCCTGGAGTGTCCCCGGACGAGAAAAACTGTTTTTT. Its translation is CAWSVPGREKLFF.

This chain links TRBV30 with TRBJ1-1, with D possibly TRBD1 on 5 matching bases. The V gene's germline CDR1 is GTSNPN and CDR2 SVGIG (reference sequence). Trimming removed 8 bases from V and 2 bases from J, with 18 bases in between. The CDR3 extends over 14 amino acids. CDR3 protein: CAGRRGLGNTEAFF. CDR3 bases: TGTGCCGGCAGAAGGGGACTCGGAAACACTGAAGCTTTCTTT.

The V gene is TRBV7-9, the J gene TRBJ2-6, with 8 bases that match TRBD1. In germline, CDR1 is SEHNR, CDR2 FQNEAQ (reference sequence). The CDR3 contains 16 residues. Unmatched junction bases numbered 3, after V lost 5 bases and J lost 0 bases. CDR3 sequence (DNA): TGTGCCAGCAGCGGGGACAGGCTCTCTGGGGCCAACGTCCTGACTTTC. Translated, it gives CASSGDRLSGANVLTF.

The rearrangement joins TRBV7-2 to TRBJ2-3, with D possibly being TRBD2 (5 bases). Trimming stripped 2 bases from V and 5 bases from J, with 8 bases between. CDR3 size: 13 residues. Per the germline V gene, CDR1 is SGHTA and CDR2 is FQGNSA. CDR3 bases: TGTGCCAGCAGCTTAAACCGGGGAGATACGCAGTATTTT. Translated, it gives CASSLNRGDTQYF.

As DNA, the CDR3 is TGTGCCACCAGCGGGTCCCGGGACAGGGAGGGTAATGAAAAACTGTTTTTT. Protein sequence: CATSGSRDREGNEKLFF. The chain couples TRBV15 to TRBJ1-4, with TRBD1 matching over 9 bases. Germline CDR1 and CDR2: LNHNV and YYDKDF (reference sequence). After removal of 5 bases from V and 4 bases from J, the junction contained 11 bases not matched to a gene. The length of the CDR3 is 17 residues. The variable domain in full, with the rest retrieved from reference TRBV15 and TRBJ1-4, is DAMVIQNPRYQVTQFGKPVTLSCSQTLNHNVMYWYQQKSSQAPKLLFHYYDKDFNNEADTPDNFQSRRPNTSFCFLDIRSPGLGDTAMYLCATSGSRDREGNEKLFFGSGTQLSVL.

J is TRBJ2-3 and V is TRBV5-1; 7 bases map to TRBD2. The CDR3 length is 14 residues. Germline lookup yields CDR1 SGHRS and CDR2 YFSETQ. V lost 6 bases to trimming and J lost 5 bases; unmatched junction nucleotides: 9. The CDR3 DNA sequence: TGCGCCAGCATCCCGGGGAGGGTTGGAGATACGCAGTATTTT. Translated, it gives CASIPGRVGDTQYF.

This sequence joins TRBV5-1 and TRBJ2-1; D might be TRBD2 (6 bases). This CDR3 is built from 15 residues. Per germline, CDR1 SGHRS and CDR2 YFSETQ. V lost 6 bases to trimming and J lost 9 bases, with 22 bases between them. For the CDR3, the DNA is TGCGCCAGCACGGATGAGACCGGGACTTTGGGTGAGCAGTTCTTC. Residues: CASTDETGTLGEQFF.

This clone was detected a few times. V and J are TRBV7-2 and TRBJ2-3; D is possibly TRBD1 or TRBD2 (6 bases each). Trimming stripped 1 base from V and 6 bases from J, with 17 bases between. Germline assignment: CDR1 SGHTA and CDR2 FQGNSA. This CDR3 is built from 16 residues. CDR3 DNA sequence: TGTGCCAGCAGCTTAGGGGGGGCCCGGCCCAGCGATACGCAGTATTTT. The encoded protein is CASSLGGARPSDTQYF.

The table lists this clone with a few counts. The CDR3 bases are TGTGCCTGGAGTACTCATGGGGAGCGCACCTTC. Amino acids: CAWSTHGERTF. This chain joins TRBV30 and TRBJ1-2; D ambiguous. In germline, CDR1 is GTSNPN, CDR2 SVGIG (reference sequence). The V end lost 2 bases, the J end lost 13 bases, and 14 bases lay between the germline ends. The length of the CDR3 is 11 residues.

V is TRBV2 and J is TRBJ1-6; 7 bases are a match to TRBD1. The germline V gene has CDR1 SNHLY and CDR2 FYNNEI. After removal of 8 bases from V and 6 bases from J, the junction contained 4 bases not matched to a gene. The CDR3 totals 13 residues. In nucleotides, the CDR3 is TGTGCCAGCTCAGACAGGGTTAATTCACCCCTCCACTTT. Protein: CASSDRVNSPLHF.

V is TRBV9 and J is TRBJ2-7, with D possibly matching TRBD1 (6 bases). V was trimmed by 4 bases and J by 6 bases, leaving 14 bases between them. CDR1 SGDLS and CDR2 YYNGEE come from the germline V gene. The CDR3 is made up of 13 amino acids. CDR3 loop: CASSPAAGAEQYF. CDR3 nucleotide sequence: TGTGCCAGCAGCCCCGCGGCAGGGGCCGAGCAGTACTTC.

The rearrangement joins TRBV28 to TRBJ2-1; D ambiguous. Germline-derived CDR1 and CDR2 are MDHEN and SYDVKM. V lost 5 bases and J lost 12, with 14 bases in between. The CDR3 extends over 12 amino acids. This CDR3 is CASSTDGFVQFF. CDR3 DNA: TGTGCCAGCAGTACCGACGGGTTCGTGCAGTTCTTC.

There are a few counts of this clone. Compared with germline, one end of the junction differs, possibly owing to a read error. The V gene is TRBV2, the J gene TRBJ1-1; no clear D. The CDR3 is made up of 12 amino acids. Germline CDR1 is SNHLY and CDR2 is FYNNEI. The CDR3, as DNA: TGTGCCAGCAGTCGCTTAGGTCCCCCCGGGGAGTTT. Translating gives CASSRLGPPGEF.

The chain combines TRBV4-1 with TRBJ1-2; D gene ambiguous. Germline values: CDR1 MGHRA, CDR2 YSYEKL. Trimming shortened V by 1 base and J by 8 bases, and 11 bases separated the two germline ends. The CDR3 has 13 amino acids. The CDR3 loop reads CASSQVRAEGYTF. CDR3 bases: TGCGCCAGCAGCCAAGTAAGGGCGGAAGGCTACACCTTC.

The rearrangement uses TRBV30 and TRBJ1-4; D is unresolved. The V end lost 2 bases, the J end lost 3 bases, and 13 bases lay between the germline ends. CDR1 GTSNPN and CDR2 SVGIG come from the germline V gene (reference sequence). CDR3 length equals 15 residues. As DNA, the CDR3 is TGTGCCTGGAGTATCCACAAGGGTCCTAATGAAAAACTGTTTTTT. This encodes CAWSIHKGPNEKLFF.

The chain combines TRBV27 with TRBJ2-3; D gene unclear. Deletions cut 7 bases from V and 5 bases from J, with 7 bases between. Germline CDR1 and CDR2: MNHEY and SMNVEV (reference sequence). The CDR3 runs 11 residues. DNA of the CDR3: TGTGCCAGCAAAAGGGAAGATACGCAGTATTTT. It codes for CASKREDTQYF.